Following are 24 T cell receptor beta chains from one sample sequenced in a study of shared clonotypes between healthy human individuals. The data were produced by immunoSEQ multiplex PCR, yet TCRdb's version contains in-frame clones alone and is incomplete. The sample has some 580,000 clones; about 96% are singletons. Sequences were obtained from naive CD4+ T cells sorted from blood. Described subset: CD45RA+ positively selected. Receptors were obtained from a woman in her thirties in good health.

This sequence joins TRBV28 and TRBJ1-5; D call uncertain. This CDR3 comprises 16 residues. V gave up 5 bases and J gave up 3 bases, with 17 bases separating them. CDR1 and CDR2 from the germline V gene are MDHEN and SYDVKM. DNA for the CDR3: TGTGCCAGCAGTCCCGCGGGGAGAGGTTTCAATCAGCCCCAGCATTTT. This sequence encodes CASSPAGRGFNQPQHF.

The rearrangement links TRBV7-9 to TRBJ2-3; D ambiguous. V shed 5 bases and J shed 3 bases, with 12 bases lying between them. Germline CDR1 and CDR2: SEHNR and FQNEAQ (reference sequence). The CDR3 spans 14 residues. CDR3 protein: CASSPSSGTDTQYF. CDR3 DNA sequence: TGTGCCAGCAGCCCCTCCTCGGGTACAGATACGCAGTATTTT.

The V and J genes are TRBV4-1 and TRBJ2-7, with 8 nucleotides matching TRBD2. Losses at the gene ends were 4 bases for V and 4 bases for J; bases not matched to a gene: 12. CDR1 is MGHRA, CDR2 YSYEKL, per germline. The CDR3 totals 16 residues. CDR3 sequence reads: CASSPVGGGRRYEQYF. DNA for the CDR3: TGCGCCAGCAGCCCGGTCGGGGGCGGGAGGCGGTACGAGCAGTACTTC.

V usage is TRBV7-9 and J usage is TRBJ1-4; possibly TRBD1 for D (5 bases). V was trimmed by 5 bases and J by 3 bases, leaving 22 bases between them. This CDR3 is built from 18 residues. CDR1 and CDR2 (germline): SEHNR, FQNEAQ (reference sequence). CDR3 sequence reads: CASSSHITDRPPNEKLFF. CDR3 bases: TGTGCCAGCAGCAGTCATATTACCGACAGACCGCCTAATGAAAAACTGTTTTTT.

This clone was seen only a few times. The chain uses TRBV7-9 and TRBJ1-2; a weak D match, TRBD1 (5 bases). CDR3 length: 12 residues. V lost 3 bases, J lost 7 bases, and 9 bases lay in between. CDR1 and CDR2 (germline): SEHNR, FQNEAQ (reference sequence). The CDR3 spells CASSFPRGGYTF. The CDR3, as DNA: TGTGCCAGCAGCTTCCCGAGGGGTGGCTACACCTTC.

V is TRBV10-3 and J is TRBJ2-7; TRBD1 matches 7 bases. Per germline, CDR1 ENHRY and CDR2 SYGVKD. The CDR3 has 14 amino acids. With 6 bases clipped from V and 0 bases from J, the junction kept 5 bases outside the gene matches. In nucleotides, the CDR3 is TGTGCCATCAGAGACAGGGTTAACTCCTACGAGCAGTACTTC. Encoded protein: CAIRDRVNSYEQYF.

V usage is TRBV6-5 and J usage is TRBJ2-7, with TRBD1 matching over 8 bases. Germline V CDR1 and CDR2: MNHEY, SVGAGI. CDR3 length equals 15 residues. After removal of 2 bases from V and 3 bases from J, the junction contained 6 bases not matched to a gene. The CDR3 here is CASSYADRGYYEQYF. In nucleotides, the CDR3 is TGTGCCAGCAGTTACGCAGACAGGGGCTACTACGAGCAGTACTTC.

This sequence joins TRBV19 and TRBJ2-1; TRBD1 might be the D (6 bases). This CDR3 is 14 amino acids long. Trimming shortened V by 5 bases and J by 7 bases, and 15 bases separated the two germline ends. Germline values: CDR1 LNHDA, CDR2 SQIVND (reference sequence). Written as DNA, the CDR3 is TGTGCCAGTAGTGGCAGGGGAGCTGGGAATGAGCAGTTCTTC. It codes for CASSGRGAGNEQFF.

The chain links TRBV6-1 to TRBJ2-7; D is unresolved. Trimming cost V 2 bases and J 2 bases, with 7 bases left between them. CDR1 and CDR2 (germline): MNHNS, SASEGT. This CDR3 region has 13 residues. The CDR3: CASSENRAYEQYF. The CDR3 coding sequence is TGTGCCAGCAGTGAAAACAGAGCCTACGAGCAGTACTTC.

The chain combines TRBV10-3 with TRBJ1-5; D ambiguous. The CDR3 consists of 13 residues. Germline V gene sequence: CDR1 ENHRY, CDR2 SYGVKD. Trimming took off 10 bases at V and 6 bases at J, with 16 bases between the two ends. CDR3 region: CATQDALGQPQHF. The CDR3 bases are TGTGCCACCCAGGACGCACTAGGTCAGCCCCAGCATTTT.

CDR3 in DNA: TGTGCCAGCAGTTTATCCCCCCAACAGGGCTTCTACAATCAGCCCCAGCATTTT. This translates into CASSLSPQQGFYNQPQHF. The chain has TRBV27 and TRBJ1-5; possibly TRBD1 for D (6 bases). The CDR3 length is 18 residues. Germline V gene sequence: CDR1 MNHEY, CDR2 SMNVEV (reference sequence). The V end lost 0 bases, the J end lost 3 bases, and 18 bases lay between the germline ends.

J is TRBJ2-5 and V is TRBV28, with TRBD1 as a possible D gene (5 bases). The end of the DNA fits TRBJ2-7 better, so the J call may be wrong. The length of the CDR3 is 13 residues. Germline V gene lookup returns CDR1 MDHEN and CDR2 SYDVKM. The chain's CDR3 is CATTDRPYYEQYF. DNA of the CDR3: TGTGCCACCACAGACAGACCATACTACGAGCAGTACTTC.

The chain links TRBV27 to TRBJ2-1; D perhaps matches TRBD2 (5 bases). CDR1 MNHEY and CDR2 SMNVEV come from the germline V gene (reference sequence). CDR3 length equals 13 residues. The V end lost 4 bases, the J end lost 4 bases, and 8 bases lay between the germline ends. CDR3 DNA sequence: TGTGCCAGCAGTTCCGCGGGTTACAATGAGCAGTTCTTC. Translation: CASSSAGYNEQFF.

On this clone itself: This sample also contains other DNA sequences that code for the same CDR3. This rearrangement joins TRBV6-5 to TRBJ1-1; 8 bases map to TRBD1. There are 14 residues in the CDR3. The trim removed 6 bases at V and 5 bases at J, leaving 8 bases unmatched. CDR1 is MNHEY, CDR2 SVGAGI, per germline. CDR3 amino acids: CASRGQGAGTEAFF. The CDR3 nucleotides are TGTGCCAGCAGGGGCCAGGGGGCGGGGACTGAAGCTTTCTTT.

The J gene is TRBJ1-5, the V gene TRBV28, with D perhaps matching TRBD1 (5 bases). Germline V gene sequence: CDR1 MDHEN, CDR2 SYDVKM. The CDR3 is made up of 14 amino acids. V was clipped by 7 bases and J by 2 bases, with 12 bases between them. The CDR3 DNA is TGTGCCAGCACGGGGAGGGGTCGCAATCAGCCCCAGCATTTT. It specifies CASTGRGRNQPQHF.

This clone appeared once. This chain uses TRBV19 with TRBJ2-1; TRBD2 aligns across 10 bases. This CDR3 contains 16 residues. Germline assignment: CDR1 LNHDA and CDR2 SQIVND (reference sequence). The junction had 8 bases not matched to a gene; V was cut back by 5 bases and J by 4 bases. The CDR3 sequence is CASSSLAGAQYNEQFF. The DNA for the CDR3 is TGTGCCAGTAGTTCTCTAGCGGGAGCGCAATACAATGAGCAGTTCTTC.

The J gene is TRBJ1-2, the V gene TRBV19; 11 positions agree with TRBD1. The CDR3 spans 14 residues. The germline gives CDR1 LNHDA, CDR2 SQIVND (reference sequence). V was clipped by 5 bases and J by 4 bases; unmatched bases: 3. The CDR3 sequence is CASSGQGALYGYTF. In nucleotides, the CDR3 is TGTGCCAGTAGTGGACAGGGGGCCCTCTATGGCTACACCTTC.

This rearrangement joins TRBV5-6 to TRBJ2-7, with a possible D match to TRBD1 (5 bases). This CDR3 is built from 15 residues. Trimming shortened V by 3 bases and J by 3 bases, and 16 bases separated the two germline ends. CDR1 and CDR2 from the germline V gene are SGHDT and YYEEEE. CDR3 protein: CASSSKPRQFYEQYF. The CDR3 coding sequence is TGTGCCAGCAGCTCCAAACCCCGACAGTTCTACGAGCAGTACTTC.

This clone was detected once. The V gene is TRBV28, the J gene TRBJ2-7; TRBD1 might be the D (7 bases). The CDR3 extends over 15 amino acids. Germline loops: CDR1 MDHEN, CDR2 SYDVKM. V was pared by 6 bases and J by 3 bases, with 18 bases between. Here the CDR3 DNA reads TGTGCCAGCAGATTCTCAGGGGGGAAGGTCTACGAGCAGTACTTC. Its protein product is CASRFSGGKVYEQYF.

This clone was detected only once. J is TRBJ2-7 and V is TRBV7-8, with D possibly TRBD2 on 6 matching bases. Trimming removed 8 bases at V and 5 bases at J, with 19 bases between. Germline loops: CDR1 SGHVS, CDR2 FQNEAQ. The CDR3 runs 14 residues. This chain's CDR3 is CASGDWPLGNEQYF. For the CDR3, the DNA is TGTGCCAGCGGGGACTGGCCCCTAGGGAACGAGCAGTACTTC.

The CDR3 is CASKRESIPGELFF. CDR3 sequence (DNA): TGTGCCAGCAAACGGGAGAGTATTCCCGGGGAGCTGTTTTTT. V gene TRBV6-5 combines with J gene TRBJ2-2, with D possibly being TRBD2 (6 bases). Germline loops: CDR1 MNHEY, CDR2 SVGAGI. Trimming shortened V by 7 bases and J by 6 bases, and 15 bases separated the two germline ends. The CDR3 has 14 residues.

Here the CDR3 reads CASSSGRLNQPQHF. In DNA, the CDR3 is TGTGCCAGCAGCTCGGGACGGCTAAATCAGCCCCAGCATTTT. The chain recombines TRBV7-8 with TRBJ1-5; D perhaps matches TRBD1 (5 bases). V was shortened by 4 bases and J by 4 bases, with 11 bases between the two germline ends. Germline CDR1 reads SGHVS; CDR2 reads FQNEAQ. The CDR3 has 14 residues.

This chain joins TRBV28 and TRBJ2-5; possible D gene TRBD1, 6 bases. Germline V gene lookup returns CDR1 MDHEN and CDR2 SYDVKM. V was cut by 6 bases and J by 11 bases, with 19 bases left in between. The CDR3 has 13 residues. Here the CDR3 reads CASSSQGPQEQYF. DNA of the CDR3: TGTGCCAGCAGCTCACAGGGACCCCAGGAGCAGTACTTC.

The sample holds one count of this clone. The chain uses TRBV10-3 and TRBJ2-7; 8 nucleotides agree with TRBD1. There are 14 residues in the CDR3. The V and J ends lost 5 bases and 7 bases, in that order; junction bases with no gene match: 10. Germline V gene lookup returns CDR1 ENHRY and CDR2 SYGVKD. CDR3 in amino acids: CAISTGGSRGEQYF. The CDR3 DNA sequence: TGTGCCATCAGTACAGGGGGATCTAGAGGAGAGCAGTACTTC.